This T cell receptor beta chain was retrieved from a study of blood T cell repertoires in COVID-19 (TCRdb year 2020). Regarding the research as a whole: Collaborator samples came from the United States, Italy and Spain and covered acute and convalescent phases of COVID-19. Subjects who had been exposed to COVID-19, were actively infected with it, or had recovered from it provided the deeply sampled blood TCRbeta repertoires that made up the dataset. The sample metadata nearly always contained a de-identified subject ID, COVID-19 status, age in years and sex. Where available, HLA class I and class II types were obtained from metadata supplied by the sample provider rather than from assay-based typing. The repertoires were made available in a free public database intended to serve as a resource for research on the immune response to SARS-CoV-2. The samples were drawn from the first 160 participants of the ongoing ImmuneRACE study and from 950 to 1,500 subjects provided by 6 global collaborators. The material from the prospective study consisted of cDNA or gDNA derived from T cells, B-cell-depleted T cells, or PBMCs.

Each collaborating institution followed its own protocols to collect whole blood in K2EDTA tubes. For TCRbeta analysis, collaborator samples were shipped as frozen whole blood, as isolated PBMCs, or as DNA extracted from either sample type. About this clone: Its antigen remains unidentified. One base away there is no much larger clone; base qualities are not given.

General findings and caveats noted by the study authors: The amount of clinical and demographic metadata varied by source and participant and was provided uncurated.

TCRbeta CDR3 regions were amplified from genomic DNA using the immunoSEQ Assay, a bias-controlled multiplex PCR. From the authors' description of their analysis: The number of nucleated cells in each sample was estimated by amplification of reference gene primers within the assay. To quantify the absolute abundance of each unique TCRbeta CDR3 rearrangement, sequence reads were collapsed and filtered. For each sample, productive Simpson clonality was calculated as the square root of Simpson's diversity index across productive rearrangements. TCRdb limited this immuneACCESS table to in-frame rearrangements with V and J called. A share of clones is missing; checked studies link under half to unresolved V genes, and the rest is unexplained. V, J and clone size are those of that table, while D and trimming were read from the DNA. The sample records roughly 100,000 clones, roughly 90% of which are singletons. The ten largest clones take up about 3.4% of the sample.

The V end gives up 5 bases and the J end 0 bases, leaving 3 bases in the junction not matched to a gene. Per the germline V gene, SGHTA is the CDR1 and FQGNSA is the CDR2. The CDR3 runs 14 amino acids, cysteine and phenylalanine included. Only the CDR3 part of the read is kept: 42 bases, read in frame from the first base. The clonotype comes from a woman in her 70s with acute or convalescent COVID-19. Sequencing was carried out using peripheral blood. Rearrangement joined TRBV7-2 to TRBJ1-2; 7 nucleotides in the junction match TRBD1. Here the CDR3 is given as CASSEGQTNYGYTF. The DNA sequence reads TGTGCCAGCAGCGAGGGACAGACTAACTATGGCTACACCTTC.